Listed below are T cell receptor beta chains from one sample, sequenced in a study of OX40 agonist ivuxolimab in advanced cancers. Libraries were prepared by immunoSEQ multiplex PCR; TCRdb keeps only in-frame clonotypes and omits some of them. The sample includes fewer than 12,000 clones, about three quarters of them seen just once. This specimen consisted of CD4+ or CD8+ T cells sorted from blood, obtained in a trial of the OX40 agonist ivuxolimab. These TCRs come from an adult with an advanced solid tumor such as melanoma, head and neck, liver or kidney cancer. CDR3s include the opening cysteine and the closing phenylalanine or tryptophan. A D gene is named only where the DNA matches it firmly. The size field is filled for only some rows; it gives once, few, many or a size class.

>TRBD2|TRBV28|TRBJ2-5|NA
TGTGCCAGCAGTTTATTGCTAGCGGGAGCCACCCAGTACTTC
CASSLLLAGATQYF
>TRBD2|TRBV15|TRBJ2-2|NA
TGTGCCACCAGCAGTCCTATGGGTAGCGGGATCCCCGGGGAGCTGTTTTTT
CATSSPMGSGIPGELFF
>NA|TRBV15|TRBJ2-1|NA
TGTGCCACCAGCGAACGGTCAGGACCGAGGCCTGGGTTCTTC
CATSERSGPRPGFF
>NA|TRBV7-5|TRBJ2-7|NA
TGTGTCAGAAGCTTATCCGGGACTAGCGGGACCCACGAGCAGTACTTC
CVRSLSGTSGTHEQYF
>TRBD1|TRBV27|TRBJ2-1|NA
TGTGCCAGCAGTTATTATGGGACAGGGGATCTGTGGAATGAGCAGTTCTTC
CASSYYGTGDLWNEQFF
>NA|TRBV5-6|TRBJ2-1|NA
TGTGCCAGCAGCTACCCAGGGACCGGCAACAATGAGCAGTTCTTC
CASSYPGTGNNEQFF
>NA|TRBV7-3|TRBJ2-1|NA
TGTGCCAGCAGCTTACTCAGCTTGGTGTATGACAATGAGCAGTTCTTC
CASSLLSLVYDNEQFF
>NA|TRBV12-5|TRBJ1-4|NA
TGTGCTAGTGGTTTGGTAAAGGGTGGTGCAGAAAAACTGTTTTTT
CASGLVKGGAEKLFF
>NA|TRBV2|TRBJ1-3|NA
TGTGCCAGCAGTGATGGGGGGCTGGGACCCTCTGGAAACACCATATATTTT
CASSDGGLGPSGNTIYF
>NA|TRBV11-1|TRBJ2-7|NA
TGTGCCAGCAGCTTAGGATGGTCCTCCGAGCAGTACTTC
CASSLGWSSEQYF
>TRBD2|TRBV9|TRBJ2-5|NA
TGTGCCAGCAGCCTCGGGACTAGCGGGAGGGCCCAAGAGACCCAGTACTTC
CASSLGTSGRAQETQYF
>NA|TRBV19|TRBJ1-2|NA
TGTGCCAGTAGTATACTGCTCACCATGCCCTATGGCTACACCTTC
CASSILLTMPYGYTF
>TRBD1|TRBV4-2|TRBJ2-3|once
TGTGCCAGCAGCCAAGATAGGGGGACAGGGGGTTTACCAGATACGCAGTATTTT
CASSQDRGTGGLPDTQYF
>NA|TRBV30|TRBJ2-1|NA
TGTGCCTGGACGAGGAGGGTTTCTACTTGGATTAGTGAGCAGTTCTTC
CAWTRRVSTWISEQFF
>TRBD1|TRBV6-1|TRBJ1-2|once
TGTGCCAGCAGACAAACAGGGGTGTACGGCTACACCTTC
CASRQTGVYGYTF